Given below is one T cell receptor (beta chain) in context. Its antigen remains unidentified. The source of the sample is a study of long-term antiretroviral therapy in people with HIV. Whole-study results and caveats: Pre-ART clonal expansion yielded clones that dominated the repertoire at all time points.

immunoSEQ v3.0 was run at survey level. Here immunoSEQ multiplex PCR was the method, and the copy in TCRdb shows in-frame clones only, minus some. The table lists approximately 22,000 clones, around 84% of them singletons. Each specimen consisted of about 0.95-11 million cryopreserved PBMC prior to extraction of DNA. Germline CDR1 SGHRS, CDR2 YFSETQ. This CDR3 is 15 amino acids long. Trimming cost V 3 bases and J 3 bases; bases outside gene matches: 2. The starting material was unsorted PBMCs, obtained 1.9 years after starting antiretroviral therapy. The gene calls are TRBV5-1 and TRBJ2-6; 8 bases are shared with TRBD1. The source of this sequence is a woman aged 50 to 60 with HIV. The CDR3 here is CASSSTGVGANVLTF. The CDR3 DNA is TGCGCCAGCAGCTCGACAGGGGTTGGGGCCAACGTCCTGACTTTC.